The 30 T cell receptor beta chains below come from one sample, sequenced in a study of regulatory T cells in long-lasting Graves disease. Building the TCR beta libraries relied on iRepertoire HTBI primers, and CDR3 regions underwent Arm-PCR. TCRdb processed the multiplex PCR reads anew with MiXCR; each CDR3 protein has one entry. This table holds 350,000 to 400,000 distinct CDR3 sequences, 15% found once. As for time point: newly diagnosed GD, antithyroid drugs for less than 3 months. Following extraction of RNA from PBMCs, that RNA was used to make the TCR library. The material sequenced was peripheral blood mononuclear cells (PBMCs), taken at new diagnosis, from a patient treated with antithyroid drugs. The receptors stem from a female donor with Graves disease.

This clonotype was counted ten times or more. The rearrangement links TRBV20-1 to TRBJ1-1; D is uncertain. This CDR3 is 16 amino acids long. With 5 bases removed from V and 3 bases from J, the gap between germline ends came to 22 bases. Germline-derived CDR1 and CDR2 are DFQATT and SNEGSKA (reference sequence). The CDR3 sequence is CSAVHRGLRFDTEAFF. Here the CDR3 DNA reads TGCAGTGCTGTGCACCGTGGGTTACGGTTTGACACTGAAGCTTTCTTT.

This clonotype was detected ten times or more. The chain is built from TRBV6-1 and TRBJ1-1, with TRBD1 matching over 10 bases. Germline CDR1 reads MNHNS; CDR2 reads SASEGT. This CDR3 has 13 amino acids. V was clipped by 11 bases and J by 1 base; unmatched bases: 4. CDR3 region: CAAGTGANTEAFF. The CDR3 nucleotides read TGTGCCGCCGGGACAGGGGCGAACACTGAAGCTTTCTTT.

In its sample, this clonotype was seen many times. This chain links TRBV24-1 with TRBJ2-5; TRBD1 matches at 8 bases. Germline V gene sequence: CDR1 KGHDR, CDR2 SFDVKD. The CDR3 extends over 14 amino acids. Trimming at V came to 3 bases and at J to 5 bases, leaving 4 bases not matched to a gene. CDR3 loop: CATSDTTGVETQYF. The CDR3 nucleotides read TGTGCCACCAGTGATACGACAGGGGTCGAGACCCAGTACTTC.

This clonotype was seen a handful of times. V gene TRBV12-3 or TRBV12-4 combines with J gene TRBJ1-5, with D possibly being TRBD1 (5 bases). The CDR3 totals 15 residues. Trimming cost V 5 bases and J 3 bases, with 14 bases left between them. The CDR3 region is CASSPGTGINQPQHF. DNA of the CDR3: TGTGCCAGCAGTCCTGGGACGGGGATCAATCAGCCCCAGCATTTT.

This rearrangement joins TRBV7-2 to TRBJ2-7; D may be TRBD1 or TRBD2 (7 bases each). CDR3 length: 18 residues. The germline V gene encodes CDR1 SGHTA and CDR2 FQGNSA. V lost 5 bases and J 4 bases, leaving 27 bases between the germline ends. The CDR3, as DNA: TGTGCCAGCAGCCCGCGACAGGGATGGGCTAGCGGAGTATACGAGCAGTACTTC. Protein product: CASSPRQGWASGVYEQYF. The full variable domain, in which reference TRBV7-2 and TRBJ2-7 provide the parts outside the CDR3, is GAGVSQSPSNKVTEKGKDVELRCDPISGHTALYWYRQSLGQGLEFLIYFQGNSAPDKSGLPSDRFSAERTGGSVSTLTIQRTQQEDSAVYLCASSPRQGWASGVYEQYFGPGTRLTVT.

This clonotype has ten or more counts. This chain uses TRBV20-1 with TRBJ1-1; the match to TRBD1 covers 9 bases. The CDR3 runs 15 residues. The junction had 16 bases not matched to a gene; V was cut back by 3 bases and J by 11 bases. The germline CDR1 and CDR2 sequences are DFQATT and SNEGSKA (reference sequence). The chain's CDR3 is CSARGGTGRVLGAFF. The CDR3 DNA is TGCAGTGCTAGGGGGGGGACAGGGAGGGTTCTTGGCGCTTTCTTT.

This clonotype was observed many times. The gene calls are TRBV28 and TRBJ1-2; 9 nucleotides agree with TRBD1. CDR1 and CDR2 from the germline V gene are MDHEN and SYDVKM. V was pared by 6 bases and J by 5 bases, with 10 bases of the junction left unmatched. The CDR3 totals 15 residues. The CDR3: CASSYLTGGAYGYTF. The CDR3 nucleotides read TGTGCCAGCAGCTACCTGACAGGGGGGGCGTATGGCTACACCTTC.

The table lists this clonotype with a few counts. Here the CDR3 reads CASSRAYQETQYF. CDR3 in DNA: TGTGCCAGCAGTCGGGCTTACCAAGAGACCCAGTACTTC. This rearrangement joins TRBV7-2 to TRBJ2-5; D uncertain. The CDR3 covers 13 residues. Between the trimmed V and J ends, which lost 6 bases and 0 bases, there was a span of 8 bases. CDR1 and CDR2 from the germline V gene are SGHTA and FQGNSA.

Details on this clonotype: Just one base apart from a much larger clone, this may be a read error. The rearrangement joins TRBV7-9 to TRBJ2-7, with D uncertain. This CDR3 has 15 amino acids. Per the germline V gene, CDR1 is SEHNR and CDR2 is FQNEAQ (reference sequence). CDR3 in amino acids: CASSSTNLGSHEQYF. In DNA, the CDR3 is TGTGCCAGCAGCTCCACGAACTTGGGCTCCCACGAGCAGTACTTC. The full variable domain, rest sourced from reference TRBV7-9 and TRBJ2-7, is DTGVSQNPRHKITKRGQNVTFRCDPISEHNRLYWYRQTLGQGPEFLTYFQNEAQLEKSRLLSDRFSAERPKGSFSTLEIQRTEQGDSAMYLCASSSTNLGSHEQYFGPGTRLTVT.

In this sample, this clonotype turned up many times. The chain recombines TRBV5-5 with TRBJ2-7; 7 bases align to TRBD1. This CDR3 spans 15 amino acids. J gave up 2 bases and V 4 bases, and 9 bases lay outside the gene matches. The V gene's germline CDR1 is SGHKS and CDR2 YYEKEE (reference sequence). The CDR3 DNA reads TGTGCCAGCAGCCCGGGTCCGGACAGGCCCTACGAGCAGTACTTC. Residues: CASSPGPDRPYEQYF. Together with reference TRBV5-5 and TRBJ2-7, the CDR3 gives the full variable domain: DAGVTQSPTHLIKTRGQQVTLRCSPISGHKSVSWYQQVLGQGPQFIFQYYEKEERGRGNFPDRFSARQFPNYSSELNVNALLLGDSALYLCASSPGPDRPYEQYFGPGTRLTVT.

There are many counts of this clonotype. This CDR3 reads CSVGGVGKAFF. The CDR3 DNA is TGCAGCGTTGGGGGCGTGGGGAAAGCTTTCTTT. This chain joins TRBV29-1 and TRBJ1-1, with D perhaps matching TRBD1 (5 bases). The V end lost 4 bases, the J end lost 9 bases, and 12 bases lay between the germline ends. The germline CDR1 and CDR2 sequences are SQVTM and ANQGSEA. The CDR3 totals 11 residues.

Remarks on this clonotype: This may come from a read error, since a much larger clone is one base off. The gene calls are TRBV5-8 and TRBJ2-3; D remains ambiguous. The CDR3 is 14 amino acids. CDR1 and CDR2 (germline): SGHTS, YDEGEE. Between the trimmed V and J ends, which lost 4 bases and 0 bases, there was a span of 9 bases. This CDR3 reads CASSEDGSTDTQYF. DNA of the CDR3: TGTGCCAGCAGCGAAGACGGGAGCACAGATACGCAGTATTTT.

This clonotype occurred many times. The chain links TRBV4-2 to TRBJ2-3; 13 bases line up with TRBD2. This CDR3 is 18 amino acids long. V dropped 4 bases and J dropped 2; count of bases not matched to a gene: 9. CDR1 is LGHNA, CDR2 YNFKEQ, per germline. The DNA of the CDR3 is TGTGCCAGCAGCCCCCATGGAGGGACTAGCGGGGCCACAGATACGCAGTATTTT. Translation: CASSPHGGTSGATDTQYF.

This clonotype came up many times. The rearrangement links TRBV13 to TRBJ2-4, with D perhaps TRBD1 (5 bases). Trimming left V 4 bases short and J 0 bases short, with 13 bases between. The germline V gene encodes CDR1 PRHDT and CDR2 FYEKMQ (reference sequence). CDR3 length equals 16 residues. The DNA for the CDR3 is TGTGCCAGCAGCTCCAGGGTAACCAGAGCCAAAAACATTCAGTACTTC. The encoded protein is CASSSRVTRAKNIQYF.

This clonotype was picked up many times. The J gene is TRBJ2-3, the V gene TRBV28; TRBD2 matches at 8 bases. Germline V gene data show CDR1 as MDHEN and CDR2 as SYDVKM. CDR3 length equals 15 residues. V trimming: 3 bases; J trimming: 6 bases; junction bases outside the gene matches: 8. The CDR3, as DNA: TGTGCCAGCAGTTTTGGGACTAGTGCGGGGGATACGCAGTATTTT. Protein: CASSFGTSAGDTQYF.

This clonotype was seen only once. This chain connects TRBV3-1 to TRBJ2-1; the D gene is possibly TRBD2 (5 bases). Trimming took off 3 bases at V and 2 bases at J, with 20 bases between the two ends. The germline gives CDR1 LGHDT, CDR2 YNNKEL (reference sequence). CDR3 size: 18 residues. The CDR3 DNA is TGTGCCAGCAGCCAGACCCAAAGCGGTGGGAGCCCCTACAATGAGCAGTTCTTC. Its translation: CASSQTQSGGSPYNEQFF.

In its sample, this clonotype was seen many times. The CDR3 DNA follows: TGTGCCAGCAGTCTACGCTCGGGGCCGGATCCCGGGGGGGAGCAGTTCTTC. It specifies CASSLRSGPDPGGEQFF. This sequence joins TRBV12-3 or TRBV12-4 and TRBJ2-1, with 7 bases lining up with TRBD2. J gave up 10 bases and V 5 bases, and 20 bases lay outside the gene matches. The CDR3 covers 17 residues.

This clonotype was picked up many times. The chain combines TRBV10-1 with TRBJ2-1; the match to TRBD2 covers 9 bases. Germline V lookup: CDR1 WNHNN, CDR2 SYGVQD (reference sequence). J lost 5 bases, V lost 3 bases, and 5 bases had no gene match. This CDR3 region has 15 residues. This CDR3 reads CASSDGVAGDNEQFF. CDR3 DNA: TGCGCCAGCAGTGATGGGGTAGCGGGAGACAATGAGCAGTTCTTC.

The rearrangement links TRBV5-1 to TRBJ2-5; the match to TRBD1 covers 7 bases. This CDR3 has 15 residues. Trimming cost V 1 base and J 2 bases; bases outside gene matches: 5. Germline V gene data show CDR1 as SGHRS and CDR2 as YFSETQ. CDR3 residues: CASSLKGQIQETQYF. CDR3 in DNA: TGCGCCAGCAGCTTGAAGGGACAGATTCAAGAGACCCAGTACTTC.

This clonotype appeared many times. The rearrangement joins TRBV7-2 to TRBJ2-7, with 7 bases aligning to TRBD1. After removal of 5 bases from V and 0 bases from J, the junction contained 4 bases not matched to a gene. Germline values: CDR1 SGHTA, CDR2 FQGNSA. This CDR3 has 14 residues. CDR3 in DNA: TGTGCCAGCAGCCCCGGGACAGACTCCTACGAGCAGTACTTC. It translates to CASSPGTDSYEQYF.

Concerning this clonotype: With a much larger clone just one base away, this may be a read error. This chain connects TRBV27 to TRBJ2-1, with D tentatively TRBD1 or TRBD2 (5 bases each). Trimming left V 5 bases short and J 10 bases short, with 15 bases between. CDR3 length: 13 amino acids. Looked up from germline, CDR1 is MNHEY and CDR2 is SMNVEV (reference sequence). The CDR3 coding sequence is TGTGCCAGCAGTCCGGGACGTCTAATCGAGCAGTTCTTC. Protein sequence: CASSPGRLIEQFF.

The genes are TRBV5-1 and TRBJ1-5; TRBD1 might be the D (6 bases). Germline CDR1 is SGHRS and CDR2 is YFSETQ. The CDR3 runs to 15 residues. Between the trimmed V and J ends, which lost 6 bases and 3 bases, there was a span of 16 bases. This CDR3 is CASKLGGDTNQPQHF. In DNA form, the CDR3 reads TGCGCCAGCAAACTTGGTGGGGACACCAATCAGCCCCAGCATTTT.

This clonotype was found a few times. The V gene is TRBV29-1, the J gene TRBJ1-2; D may be TRBD1 (6 bases). CDR1 SQVTM and CDR2 ANQGSEA come from the germline V gene. The CDR3 length is 12 residues. V gave up 6 bases and J gave up 8 bases, with 16 bases separating them. Here the CDR3 reads CSVGDTRGGYTF. CDR3 DNA: TGCAGCGTGGGGGACACCCGTGGGGGCTACACCTTC.

This clonotype was seen at least ten times. This sequence joins TRBV9 and TRBJ2-3; TRBD2 agrees at 13 bases. CDR1 and CDR2 (germline): SGDLS, YYNGEE. CDR3 length: 19 residues. The V and J ends lost 0 bases and 4 bases, in that order; junction bases with no gene match: 11. The CDR3 protein is CASSVASGTSGIVADTQYF. The CDR3 DNA is TGTGCCAGCAGCGTAGCTTCGGGGACTAGCGGGATTGTCGCAGATACGCAGTATTTT.

This clonotype has a handful of counts. The chain employs TRBV4-2 and TRBJ2-5, with D hard to call. V dropped 0 bases and J dropped 5 bases, with 13 bases sitting between them. This CDR3 spans 15 amino acids. The germline V gene encodes CDR1 LGHNA and CDR2 YNFKEQ. CDR3 sequence (DNA): TGTGCCAGCAGCCAAGAGCCTAACCCTAGGGAGACCCAGTACTTC. This encodes CASSQEPNPRETQYF.

This clonotype was picked up many times. The V call is TRBV20-1, the J call TRBJ2-7, with D possibly matching TRBD1 (6 bases). CDR3 length: 14 amino acids. Germline assignment: CDR1 DFQATT and CDR2 SNEGSKA (reference sequence). Between the trimmed V and J ends, which lost 6 bases and 1 base, there was a span of 16 bases. CDR3 in DNA: TGCAGTGCAGTTAAGCAGGACAGTTCCTACGAGCAGTACTTC. Encoded protein: CSAVKQDSSYEQYF.

The chain is built from TRBV30 and TRBJ2-3; D not certain. The CDR3 runs to 18 residues. Germline-derived CDR1 and CDR2 are GTSNPN and SVGIG (reference sequence). V was pared by 0 bases and J by 0 bases, with 19 bases between. The CDR3 region has the DNA TGTGCCTGGAGTGTACCGTATCCTGTAGCAGGAAGCACAGATACGCAGTATTTT. This codes for CAWSVPYPVAGSTDTQYF.

This clonotype was seen repeatedly, ten times or more. The chain recombines TRBV12-3 or TRBV12-4 with TRBJ1-1; tentative D call: TRBD1 (5 bases). Trimming cost V 4 bases and J 10 bases, with 10 bases left between them. The length of the CDR3 is 11 residues. The CDR3 sequence: CASSSGRGAFF. CDR3 DNA sequence: TGTGCCAGCAGTTCGGGGCGCGGAGCTTTCTTT.

This clonotype occurred many times. The chain links TRBV27 to TRBJ1-1, with D uncertain. CDR3 size: 14 residues. V dropped 3 bases and J dropped 0 bases, with 8 bases sitting between them. Looked up from germline, CDR1 is MNHEY and CDR2 is SMNVEV (reference sequence). CDR3 nucleotide sequence: TGTGCCAGCAGTTTTGGGAATTTGAACACTGAAGCTTTCTTT. This encodes CASSFGNLNTEAFF.

This clonotype came up many times. J is TRBJ1-2 and V is TRBV30, with 7 bases matching TRBD1. J lost 6 bases, V lost 4 bases, and 17 bases had no gene match. The V gene's germline CDR1 is GTSNPN and CDR2 SVGIG (reference sequence). The CDR3 is made up of 16 amino acids. CDR3 loop: CAWNAGRGVLYDGYTF. CDR3 DNA sequence: TGTGCCTGGAACGCGGGCAGGGGGGTCTTATATGATGGCTACACCTTC.